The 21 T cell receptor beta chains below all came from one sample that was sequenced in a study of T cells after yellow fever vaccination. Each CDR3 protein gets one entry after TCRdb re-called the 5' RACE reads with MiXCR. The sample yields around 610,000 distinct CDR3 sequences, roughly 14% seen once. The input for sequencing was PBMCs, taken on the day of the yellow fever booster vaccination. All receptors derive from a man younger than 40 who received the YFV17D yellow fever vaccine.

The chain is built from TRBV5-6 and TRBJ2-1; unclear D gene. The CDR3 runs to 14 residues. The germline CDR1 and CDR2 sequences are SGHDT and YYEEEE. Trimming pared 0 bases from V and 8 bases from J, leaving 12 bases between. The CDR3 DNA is TGTGCCAGCAGCTTGGGGACGGTGGAGCATGAGCAGTTCTTC. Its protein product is CASSLGTVEHEQFF.

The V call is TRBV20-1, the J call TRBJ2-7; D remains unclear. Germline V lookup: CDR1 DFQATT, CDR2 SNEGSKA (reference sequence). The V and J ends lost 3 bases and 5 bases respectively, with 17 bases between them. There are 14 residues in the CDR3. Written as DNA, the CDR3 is TGCAGTGCTAGTGCCCCGACGTCTTTCGACGAGCAGTACTTC. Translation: CSASAPTSFDEQYF.

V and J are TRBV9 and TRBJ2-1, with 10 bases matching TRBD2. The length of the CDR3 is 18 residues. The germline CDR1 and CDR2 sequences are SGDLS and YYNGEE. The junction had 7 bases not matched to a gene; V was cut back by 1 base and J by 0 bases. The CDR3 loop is CASSVSGRVVISYNEQFF. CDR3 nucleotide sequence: TGTGCCAGCAGCGTAAGCGGGAGGGTAGTAATCTCCTACAATGAGCAGTTCTTC. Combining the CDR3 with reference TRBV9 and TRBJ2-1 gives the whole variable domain DSGVTQTPKHLITATGQRVTLRCSPRSGDLSVYWYQQSLDQGLQFLIQYYNGEERAKGNILERFSAQQFPDLHSELNLSSLELGDSALYFCASSVSGRVVISYNEQFFGPGTRLTVL.

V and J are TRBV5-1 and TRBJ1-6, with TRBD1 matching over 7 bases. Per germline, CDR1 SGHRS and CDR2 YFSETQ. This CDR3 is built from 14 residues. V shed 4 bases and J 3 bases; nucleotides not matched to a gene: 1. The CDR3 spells CASSRDSYNSPLHF. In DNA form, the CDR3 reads TGCGCCAGCAGCCGGGACAGCTATAATTCACCCCTCCACTTT.

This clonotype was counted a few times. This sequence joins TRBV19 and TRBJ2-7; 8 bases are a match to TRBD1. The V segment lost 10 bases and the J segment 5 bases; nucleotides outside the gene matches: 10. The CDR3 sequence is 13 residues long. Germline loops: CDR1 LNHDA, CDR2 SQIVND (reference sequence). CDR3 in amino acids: CATADRDVDEQYF. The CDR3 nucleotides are TGTGCCACAGCGGACAGGGATGTAGACGAGCAGTACTTC.

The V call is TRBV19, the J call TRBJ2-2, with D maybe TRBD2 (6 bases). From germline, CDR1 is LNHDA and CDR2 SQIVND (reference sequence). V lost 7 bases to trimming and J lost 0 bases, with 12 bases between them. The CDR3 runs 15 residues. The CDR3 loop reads CASNRGGTNTGELFF. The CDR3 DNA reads TGTGCCAGTAATAGGGGAGGAACGAACACCGGGGAGCTGTTTTTT.

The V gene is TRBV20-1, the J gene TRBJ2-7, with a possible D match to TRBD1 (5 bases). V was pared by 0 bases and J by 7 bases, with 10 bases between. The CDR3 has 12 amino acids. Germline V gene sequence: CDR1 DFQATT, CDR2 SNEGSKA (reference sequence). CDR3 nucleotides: TGCAGTGCTAGAGAGGGGCGCCAAGAGCAGTACTTC. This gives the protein CSAREGRQEQYF.

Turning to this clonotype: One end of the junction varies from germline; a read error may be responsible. The CDR3 coding sequence is TGTGCCAGCAGTGACTCCCCAGGGGGCGAGCAGTACTTC. This codes for CASSDSPGGEQYF. The rearrangement links TRBV6-2 or TRBV6-3 to TRBJ2-7, with 7 bases aligning to TRBD1. This CDR3 is built from 13 residues. The germline gives CDR1 MNHEY, CDR2 SVGEGT.

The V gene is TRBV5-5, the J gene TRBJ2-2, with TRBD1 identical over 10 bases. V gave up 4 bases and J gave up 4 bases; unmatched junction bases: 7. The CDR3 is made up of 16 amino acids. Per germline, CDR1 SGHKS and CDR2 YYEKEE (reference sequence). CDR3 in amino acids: CASSTDRGQVTGELFF. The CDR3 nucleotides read TGTGCCAGCAGCACCGACAGGGGGCAGGTCACCGGGGAGCTGTTTTTT.

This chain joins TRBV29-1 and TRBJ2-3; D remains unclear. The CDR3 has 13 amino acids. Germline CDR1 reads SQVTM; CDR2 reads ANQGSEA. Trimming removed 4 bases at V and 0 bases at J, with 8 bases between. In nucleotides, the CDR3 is TGCAGCGTTGCAGAAGGTAGCACAGATACGCAGTATTTT. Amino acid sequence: CSVAEGSTDTQYF.

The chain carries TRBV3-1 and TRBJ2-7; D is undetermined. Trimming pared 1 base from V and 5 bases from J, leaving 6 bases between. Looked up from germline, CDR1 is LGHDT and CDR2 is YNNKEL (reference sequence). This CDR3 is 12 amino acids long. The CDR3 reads CASSQVSNEQYF. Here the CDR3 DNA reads TGTGCCAGCAGCCAAGTGAGCAACGAGCAGTACTTC.

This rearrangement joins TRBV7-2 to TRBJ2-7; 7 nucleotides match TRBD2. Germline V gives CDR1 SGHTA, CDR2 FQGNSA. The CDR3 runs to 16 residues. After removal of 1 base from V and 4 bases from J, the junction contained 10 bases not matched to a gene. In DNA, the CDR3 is TGTGCCAGCAGCTTAGGAGGTAGCGGGCCTCCTTACGAGCAGTACTTC. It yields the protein CASSLGGSGPPYEQYF.

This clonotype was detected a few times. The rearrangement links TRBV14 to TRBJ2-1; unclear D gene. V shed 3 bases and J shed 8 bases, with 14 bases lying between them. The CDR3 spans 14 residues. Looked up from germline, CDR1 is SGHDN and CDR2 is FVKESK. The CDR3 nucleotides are TGTGCCAGCAGCCAGGAGCTAAAGCTTGATGAGCAGTTCTTC. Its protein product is CASSQELKLDEQFF.

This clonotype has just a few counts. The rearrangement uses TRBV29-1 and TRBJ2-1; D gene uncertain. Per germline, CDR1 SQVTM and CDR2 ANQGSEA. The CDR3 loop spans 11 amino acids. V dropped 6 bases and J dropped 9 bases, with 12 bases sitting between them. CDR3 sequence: CSVALSAEQFF. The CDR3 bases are TGCAGCGTGGCTCTATCGGCTGAGCAGTTCTTC.

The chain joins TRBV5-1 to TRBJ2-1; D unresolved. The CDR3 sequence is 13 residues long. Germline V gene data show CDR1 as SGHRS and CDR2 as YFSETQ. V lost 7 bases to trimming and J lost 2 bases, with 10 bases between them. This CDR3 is CASGELAYNEQFF. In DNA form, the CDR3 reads TGCGCCAGCGGAGAGTTGGCCTACAATGAGCAGTTCTTC.

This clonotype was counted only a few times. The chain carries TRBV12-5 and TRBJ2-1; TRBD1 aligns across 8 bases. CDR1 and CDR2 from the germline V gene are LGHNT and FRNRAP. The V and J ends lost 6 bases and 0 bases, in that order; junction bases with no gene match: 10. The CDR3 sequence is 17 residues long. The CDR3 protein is CASGDREYWSSYNEQFF. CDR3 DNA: TGTGCTAGTGGGGACAGGGAATATTGGAGCTCCTACAATGAGCAGTTCTTC.

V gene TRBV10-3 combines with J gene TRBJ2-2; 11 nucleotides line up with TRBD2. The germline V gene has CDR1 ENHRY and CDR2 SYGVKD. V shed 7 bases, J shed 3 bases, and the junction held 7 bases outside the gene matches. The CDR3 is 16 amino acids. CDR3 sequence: CAIKVSGRADTGELFF. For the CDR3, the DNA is TGTGCCATCAAGGTTAGCGGGAGGGCTGACACCGGGGAGCTGTTTTTT.

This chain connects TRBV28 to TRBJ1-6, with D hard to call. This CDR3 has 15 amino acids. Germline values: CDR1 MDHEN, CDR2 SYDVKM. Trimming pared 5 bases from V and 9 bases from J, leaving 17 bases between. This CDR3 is CASSELDRSLSPLHF. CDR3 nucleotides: TGTGCCAGCAGTGAGCTAGACCGGAGCCTTTCACCCCTCCACTTT. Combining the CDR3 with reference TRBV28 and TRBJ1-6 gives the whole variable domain DVKVTQSSRYLVKRTGEKVFLECVQDMDHENMFWYRQDPGLGLRLIYFSYDVKMKEKGDIPEGYSVSREKKERFSLILESASTNQTSMYLCASSELDRSLSPLHFGNGTRLTVT.

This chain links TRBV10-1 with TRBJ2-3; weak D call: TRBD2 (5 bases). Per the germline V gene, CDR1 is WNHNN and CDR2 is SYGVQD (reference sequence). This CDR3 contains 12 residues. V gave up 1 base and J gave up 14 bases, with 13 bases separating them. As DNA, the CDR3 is TGCGCCAGCAGTGAGTGGGCTAGCCCCCGGTATTTT. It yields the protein CASSEWASPRYF.

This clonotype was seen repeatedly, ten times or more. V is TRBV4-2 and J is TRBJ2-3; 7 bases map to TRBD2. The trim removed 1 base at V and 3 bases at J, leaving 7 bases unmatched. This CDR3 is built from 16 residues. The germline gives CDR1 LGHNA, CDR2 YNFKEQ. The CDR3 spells CASSQGGGRRTDTQYF. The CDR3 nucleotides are TGTGCCAGCAGCCAAGGGGGAGGGAGGAGGACAGATACGCAGTATTTT.

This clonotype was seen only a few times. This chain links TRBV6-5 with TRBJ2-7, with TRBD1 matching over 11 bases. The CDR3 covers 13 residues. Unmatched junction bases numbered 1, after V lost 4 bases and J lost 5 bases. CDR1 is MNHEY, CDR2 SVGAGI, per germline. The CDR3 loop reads CASSWTGGNEQYF. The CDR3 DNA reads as TGTGCCAGCAGTTGGACAGGGGGCAACGAGCAGTACTTC.